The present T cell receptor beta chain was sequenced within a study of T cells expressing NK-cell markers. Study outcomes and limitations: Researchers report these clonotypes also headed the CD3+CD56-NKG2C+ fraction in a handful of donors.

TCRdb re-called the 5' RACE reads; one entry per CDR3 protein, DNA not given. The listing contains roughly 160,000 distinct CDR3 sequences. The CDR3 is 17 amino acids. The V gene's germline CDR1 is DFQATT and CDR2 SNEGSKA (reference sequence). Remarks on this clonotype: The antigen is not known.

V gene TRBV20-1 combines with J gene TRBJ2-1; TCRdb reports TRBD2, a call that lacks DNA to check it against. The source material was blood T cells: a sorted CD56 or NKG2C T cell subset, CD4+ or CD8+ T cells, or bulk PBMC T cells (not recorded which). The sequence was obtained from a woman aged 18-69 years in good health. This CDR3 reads CSARGPLAGGIPNEQFF.